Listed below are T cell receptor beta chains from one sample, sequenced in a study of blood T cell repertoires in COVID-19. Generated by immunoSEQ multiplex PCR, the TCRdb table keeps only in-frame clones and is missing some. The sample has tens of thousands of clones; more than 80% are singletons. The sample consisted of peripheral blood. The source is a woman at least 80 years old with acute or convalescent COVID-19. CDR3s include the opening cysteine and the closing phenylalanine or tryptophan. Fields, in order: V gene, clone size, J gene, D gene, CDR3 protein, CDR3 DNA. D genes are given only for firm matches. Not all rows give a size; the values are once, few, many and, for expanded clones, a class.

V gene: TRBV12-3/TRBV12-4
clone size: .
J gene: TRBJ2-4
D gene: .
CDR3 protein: CASSPLDTYIQYF
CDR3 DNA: TGTGCCAGCAGTCCTCTGGACACCTACATTCAGTACTTC

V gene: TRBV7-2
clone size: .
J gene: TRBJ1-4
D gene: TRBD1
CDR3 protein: CASSLYRGPTNEKLFF
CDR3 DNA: TGTGCCAGCAGCTTATACAGGGGCCCAACTAATGAAAAACTGTTTTTT

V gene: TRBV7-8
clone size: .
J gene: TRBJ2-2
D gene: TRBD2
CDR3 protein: CASSSYSGRNTGELFF
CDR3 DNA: TGTGCCAGCAGCTCGTACAGCGGGAGGAACACCGGGGAGCTGTTTTTT

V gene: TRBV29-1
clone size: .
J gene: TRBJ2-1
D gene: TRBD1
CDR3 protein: CSARSGTGGNEQFF
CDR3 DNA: TGCAGCGCCCGGTCCGGGACAGGGGGGAATGAGCAGTTCTTC

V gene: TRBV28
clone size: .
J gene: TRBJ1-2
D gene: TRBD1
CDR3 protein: CASSLPGGVSYGYTF
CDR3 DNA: TGTGCCAGCAGTTTACCAGGGGGCGTCAGCTATGGCTACACCTTC

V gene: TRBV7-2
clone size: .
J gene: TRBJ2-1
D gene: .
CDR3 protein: CASSLWSRASEQFF
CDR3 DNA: TGTGCCAGCAGCTTATGGAGCAGGGCGAGTGAGCAGTTCTTC

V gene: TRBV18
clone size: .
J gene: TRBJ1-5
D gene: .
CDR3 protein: CASSLVGRDGQPQHF
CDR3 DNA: TGTGCCAGCTCTTTAGTTGGGAGGGATGGACAGCCCCAGCATTTT

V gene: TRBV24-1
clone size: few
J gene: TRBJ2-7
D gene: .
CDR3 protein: CATSPGGHYEQYF
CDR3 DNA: TGTGCCACCAGTCCAGGGGGGCACTACGAGCAGTACTTC

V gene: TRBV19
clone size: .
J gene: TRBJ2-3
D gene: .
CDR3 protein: CASKDRSDTQYF
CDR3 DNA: TGTGCCAGTAAAGACAGGTCAGATACGCAGTATTTT

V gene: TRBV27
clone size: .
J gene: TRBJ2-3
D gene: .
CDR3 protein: CADQPDNPDKYF
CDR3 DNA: TGTGCTGATCAACCCGACAACCCAGATAAGTATTTT

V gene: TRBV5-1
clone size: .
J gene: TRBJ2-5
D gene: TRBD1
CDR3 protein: CASSFASGQGFETQYF
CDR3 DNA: TGCGCCAGCAGCTTCGCGTCGGGACAGGGGTTCGAGACCCAGTACTTC

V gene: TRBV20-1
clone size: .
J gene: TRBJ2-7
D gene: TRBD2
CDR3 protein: CAGGSYEQYF
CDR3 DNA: TGCGCGGGAGGAAGCTACGAGCAGTACTTC

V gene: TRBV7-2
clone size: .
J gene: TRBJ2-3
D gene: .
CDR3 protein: CASSLVPGTDTQYF
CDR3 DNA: TGTGCCAGCAGCTTAGTTCCAGGGACAGATACGCAGTATTTT

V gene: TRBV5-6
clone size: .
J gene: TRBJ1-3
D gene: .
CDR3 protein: CASSTRDSGNTIYF
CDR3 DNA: TGTGCCAGCAGCACGAGGGACTCTGGAAACACCATATATTTT

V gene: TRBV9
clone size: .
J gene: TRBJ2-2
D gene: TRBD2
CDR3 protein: CASSLSALAGGPDGELFF
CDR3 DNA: TGTGCCAGCAGCCTCTCTGCTTTAGCGGGAGGGCCTGACGGGGAGCTGTTTTTT

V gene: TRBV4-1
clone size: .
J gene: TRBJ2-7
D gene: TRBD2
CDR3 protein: CASSQDSETSGRRNEQYF
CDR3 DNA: TGCGCCAGCAGCCAAGATAGCGAGACTAGCGGGAGGCGTAACGAGCAGTACTTC

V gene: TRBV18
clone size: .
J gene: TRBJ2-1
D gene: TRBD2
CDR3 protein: CASSPQRGGPNEQFF
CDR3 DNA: TGTGCCAGCTCACCTCAAAGGGGAGGGCCAAATGAGCAGTTCTTC

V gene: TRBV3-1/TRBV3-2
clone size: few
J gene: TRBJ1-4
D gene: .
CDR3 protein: CASSQIGGKLFF
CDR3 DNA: TGTGCCAGCAGCCAAATCGGGGGAAAACTGTTTTTT

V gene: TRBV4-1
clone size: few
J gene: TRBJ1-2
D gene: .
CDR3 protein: CASSHAQFRVPYTF
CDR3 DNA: TGCGCCAGCAGCCATGCTCAATTCCGGGTCCCGTACACCTTC

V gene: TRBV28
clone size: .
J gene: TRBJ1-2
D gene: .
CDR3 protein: CASSLSARGGYTF
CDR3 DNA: TGTGCCAGCAGTTTATCAGCCAGGGGTGGCTACACCTTC

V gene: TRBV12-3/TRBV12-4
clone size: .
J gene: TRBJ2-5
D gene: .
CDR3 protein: CASRRGAQETQYF
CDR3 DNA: TGTGCCAGCAGGCGGGGAGCCCAAGAGACCCAGTACTTC

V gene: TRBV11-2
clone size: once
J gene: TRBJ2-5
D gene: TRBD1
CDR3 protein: CASSFVDREETQYF
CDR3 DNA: TGTGCCAGCAGCTTCGTGGACAGGGAAGAGACCCAGTACTTC

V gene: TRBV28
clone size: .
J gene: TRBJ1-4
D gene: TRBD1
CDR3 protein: CASSSGGIEKLFF
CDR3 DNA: TGTGCCAGCAGTTCAGGGGGGATAGAAAAACTGTTTTTT

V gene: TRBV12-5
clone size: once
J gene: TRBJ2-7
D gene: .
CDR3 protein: CASGPPYRTGRYEQYF
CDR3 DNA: TGTGCTAGTGGTCCCCCCTACCGGACTGGCCGTTACGAGCAGTACTTC

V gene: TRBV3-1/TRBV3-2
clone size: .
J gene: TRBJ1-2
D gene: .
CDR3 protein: CASSQGGWSSTNYGYTF
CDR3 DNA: TGTGCCAGCAGCCAGGGGGGTTGGAGCTCGACTAACTATGGCTACACCTTC

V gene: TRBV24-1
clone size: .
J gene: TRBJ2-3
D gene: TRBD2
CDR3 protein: CATSAPGRASSTDTQYF
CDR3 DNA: TGTGCCACCAGTGCCCCCGGGAGGGCGTCTAGCACAGATACGCAGTATTTT

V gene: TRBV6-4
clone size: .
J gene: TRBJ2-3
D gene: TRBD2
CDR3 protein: CASSDLAPKREIFSTDTQYF
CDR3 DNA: TGTGCCAGCAGTGACCTCGCCCCAAAGCGGGAGATTTTCAGCACAGATACGCAGTATTTT

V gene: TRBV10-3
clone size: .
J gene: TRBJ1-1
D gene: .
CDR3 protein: CAISREGVNTEAFF
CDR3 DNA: TGTGCCATCTCCCGGGAAGGCGTGAACACTGAAGCTTTCTTT

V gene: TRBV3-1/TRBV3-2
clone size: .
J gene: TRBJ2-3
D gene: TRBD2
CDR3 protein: CASSQAGLAGADTQYF
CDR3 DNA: TGTGCCAGCAGCCAAGCGGGACTAGCGGGAGCAGATACGCAGTATTTT

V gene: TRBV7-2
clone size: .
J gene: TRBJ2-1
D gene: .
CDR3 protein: CASSPRGYEQFF
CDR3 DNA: TGTGCCAGCAGCCCGAGGGGGTATGAGCAGTTCTTC

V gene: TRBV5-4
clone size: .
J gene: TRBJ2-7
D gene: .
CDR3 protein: CASSLGGTYEQYF
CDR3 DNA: TGTGCCAGCAGCTTGGGAGGTACCTACGAGCAGTACTTC

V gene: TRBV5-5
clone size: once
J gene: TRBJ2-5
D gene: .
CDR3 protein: CASSRQDTQETQYF
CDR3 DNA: TGTGCCAGCAGCCGTCAGGACACCCAAGAGACCCAGTACTTC

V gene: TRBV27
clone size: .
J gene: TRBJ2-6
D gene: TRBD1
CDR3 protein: CASSKAGGHLLSGANVLTF
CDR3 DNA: TGTGCCAGCAGCAAAGCAGGGGGCCACCTTCTCTCTGGGGCCAACGTCCTGACTTTC

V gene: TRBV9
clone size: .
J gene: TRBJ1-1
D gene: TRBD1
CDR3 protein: CASSPRQGTNTEAFF
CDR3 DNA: TGTGCCAGCAGCCCGAGACAGGGGACGAACACTGAAGCTTTCTTT

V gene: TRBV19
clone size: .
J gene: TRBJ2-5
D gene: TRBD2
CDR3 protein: CASSMNSGTKTQYF
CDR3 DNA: TGTGCCAGTAGTATGAATAGCGGGACCAAGACCCAGTACTTC

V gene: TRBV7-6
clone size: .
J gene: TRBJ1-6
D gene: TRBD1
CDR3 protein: CASSLGQTVSPLHF
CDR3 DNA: TGTGCCAGCAGCTTGGGACAGACAGTTTCACCCCTCCACTTT

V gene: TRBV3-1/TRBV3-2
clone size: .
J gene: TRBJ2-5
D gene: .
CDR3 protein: CASSVLGSETQYF
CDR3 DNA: TGTGCCAGCAGCGTACTAGGATCTGAGACCCAGTACTTC

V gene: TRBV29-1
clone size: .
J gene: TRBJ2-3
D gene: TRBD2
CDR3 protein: CSVRAGVGTDTQYF
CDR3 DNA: TGCAGCGTGAGGGCGGGAGTGGGCACAGATACGCAGTATTTT

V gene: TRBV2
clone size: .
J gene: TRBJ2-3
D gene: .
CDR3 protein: CASSEALVLADTQYF
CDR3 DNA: TGTGCCAGCAGTGAAGCGTTAGTTTTAGCAGATACGCAGTATTTT

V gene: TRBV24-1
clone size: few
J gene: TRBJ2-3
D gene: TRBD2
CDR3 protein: CATSDFQRGRTDTQYF
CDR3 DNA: TGTGCCACCAGTGATTTTCAGCGGGGACGCACAGATACGCAGTATTTT

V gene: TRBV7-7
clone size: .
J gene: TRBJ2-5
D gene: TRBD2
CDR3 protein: CASSLELAGGRRRGTQYF
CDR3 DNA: TGTGCTAGCAGCTTAGAGCTAGCGGGAGGACGAAGAAGGGGGACCCAGTACTTC

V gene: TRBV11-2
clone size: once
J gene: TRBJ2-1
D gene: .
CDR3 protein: CASSLRVASELFF
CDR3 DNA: TGTGCCAGCAGCTTAAGGGTCGCTAGCGAGTTGTTCTTC

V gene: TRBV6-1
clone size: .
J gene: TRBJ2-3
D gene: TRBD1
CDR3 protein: CASSESVGQGADTQYF
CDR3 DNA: TGTGCCAGCAGTGAATCCGTGGGACAGGGAGCGGATACGCAGTATTTT

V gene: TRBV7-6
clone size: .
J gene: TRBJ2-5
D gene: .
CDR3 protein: CASSLGVSASGGETQYF
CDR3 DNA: TGTGCCAGCAGCTTAGGGGTTAGCGCCTCTGGAGGAGAGACCCAGTACTTC

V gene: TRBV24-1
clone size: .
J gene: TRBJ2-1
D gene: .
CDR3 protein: CATSDRDTDYNEQFF
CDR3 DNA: TGTGCCACCAGTGATCGGGACACAGACTACAATGAGCAGTTCTTC

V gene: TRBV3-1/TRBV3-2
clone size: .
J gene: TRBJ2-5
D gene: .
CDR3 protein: CASSHGRGGETQYF
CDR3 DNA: TGTGCCAGCAGCCACGGTAGGGGGGGAGAGACCCAGTACTTC

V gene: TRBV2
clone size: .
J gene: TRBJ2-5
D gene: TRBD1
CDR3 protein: CASGQGSLQETQYF
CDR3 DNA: TGTGCCAGCGGACAGGGTAGTCTTCAAGAGACCCAGTACTTC

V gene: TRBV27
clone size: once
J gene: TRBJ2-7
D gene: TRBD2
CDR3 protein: CASSSLAGVHYEQYF
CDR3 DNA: TGTGCCAGCAGTTCATTAGCGGGAGTCCATTACGAGCAGTACTTC

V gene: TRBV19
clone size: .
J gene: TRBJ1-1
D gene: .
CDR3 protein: CASTPRRLDTEAFF
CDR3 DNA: TGTGCCAGTACCCCGCGCAGGCTGGACACTGAAGCTTTCTTT

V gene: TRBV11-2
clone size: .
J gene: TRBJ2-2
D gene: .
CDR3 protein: CASSLDQGGTGELFF
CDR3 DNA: TGTGCCAGCAGCTTAGATCAAGGAGGAACCGGGGAGCTGTTTTTT

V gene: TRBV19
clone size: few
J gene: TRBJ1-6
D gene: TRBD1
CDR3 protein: CASSTGTENSPLHF
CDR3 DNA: TGTGCCAGTAGTACCGGGACAGAAAATTCACCCCTCCACTTT

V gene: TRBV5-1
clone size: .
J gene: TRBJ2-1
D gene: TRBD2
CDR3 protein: CASSSYSQVAGGPYEQFF
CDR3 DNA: TGCGCCAGCAGCTCTTACTCCCAGGTAGCGGGAGGGCCTTATGAGCAGTTCTTC

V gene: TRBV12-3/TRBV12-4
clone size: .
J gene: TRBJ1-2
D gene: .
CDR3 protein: CASSVYRDAGYTF
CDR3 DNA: TGTGCCAGCAGTGTCTACAGGGACGCTGGCTACACCTTC

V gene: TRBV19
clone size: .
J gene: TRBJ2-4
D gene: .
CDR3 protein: CASSSGQGNIQYF
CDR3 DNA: TGTGCCAGTAGTTCGGGACAAGGGAACATTCAGTACTTC

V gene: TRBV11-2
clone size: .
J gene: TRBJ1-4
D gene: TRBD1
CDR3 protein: CASSFGLGTGEKLFF
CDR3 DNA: TGTGCCAGCAGCTTTGGCCTCGGGACAGGTGAAAAACTGTTTTTT

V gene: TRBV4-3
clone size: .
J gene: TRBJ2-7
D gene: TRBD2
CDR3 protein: CASSQDHWTSGWSYEQYF
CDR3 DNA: TGCGCCAGCAGCCAAGATCATTGGACTAGCGGGTGGTCCTACGAGCAGTACTTC

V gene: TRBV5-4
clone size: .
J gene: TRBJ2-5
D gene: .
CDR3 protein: CASTVGGQKETQYF
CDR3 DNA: TGTGCCAGCACCGTTGGGGGACAAAAGGAGACCCAGTACTTC